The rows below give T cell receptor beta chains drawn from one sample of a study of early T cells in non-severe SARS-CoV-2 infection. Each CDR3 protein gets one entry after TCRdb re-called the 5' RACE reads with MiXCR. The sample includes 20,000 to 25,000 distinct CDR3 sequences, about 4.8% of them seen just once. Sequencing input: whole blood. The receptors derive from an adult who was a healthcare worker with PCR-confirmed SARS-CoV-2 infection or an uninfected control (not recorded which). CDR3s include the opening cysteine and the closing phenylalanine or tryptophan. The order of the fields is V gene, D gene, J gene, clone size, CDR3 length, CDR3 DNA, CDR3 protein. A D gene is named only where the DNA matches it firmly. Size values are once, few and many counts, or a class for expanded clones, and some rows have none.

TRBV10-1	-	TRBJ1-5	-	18	TGCGCCAGCAAGACCCGGATCCCCGGAGGCTATAGCAATCAGCCCCAGCATTTT	CASKTRIPGGYSNQPQHF
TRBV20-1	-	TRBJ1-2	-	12	TGCAGTGCTAGACAGGGCAACTATGGCTACACCTTC	CSARQGNYGYTF
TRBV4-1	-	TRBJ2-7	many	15	TGCGCCAGCAGCCAAGAGCAGCGGGCCTCCTACGAGCAGTACTTC	CASSQEQRASYEQYF
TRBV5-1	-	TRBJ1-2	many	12	TGCGCCAGCAGCTTGGACAGGGACGGCTACACCTTC	CASSLDRDGYTF
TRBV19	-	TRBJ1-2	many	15	TGTGCCAGTAGTTTTTTCCAGGGACCGGGCTATGGCTACACCTTC	CASSFFQGPGYGYTF
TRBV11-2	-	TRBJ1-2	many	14	TGTGCCAGCAGCTTAGTTTTCCGCGGGGTTGGCTACACCTTC	CASSLVFRGVGYTF
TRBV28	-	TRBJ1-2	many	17	TGTGCCAGCGGGCGCCCCGAGGGTTGGGAGACCCACGATGGCTACACCTTC	CASGRPEGWETHDGYTF
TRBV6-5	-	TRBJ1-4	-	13	TGTGCCAGCAGTCGTGACAGAAACGAAAAACTGTTTTTT	CASSRDRNEKLFF
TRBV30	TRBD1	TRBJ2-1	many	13	TGTGCCTGGACCCGGGACAGGCGGTATGAGCAGTTCTTC	CAWTRDRRYEQFF
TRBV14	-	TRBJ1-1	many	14	TGTGCCAGCAGCTTACACAGCATGAACACTGAAGCTTTCTTT	CASSLHSMNTEAFF
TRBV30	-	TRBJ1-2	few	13	TGTGCCTGGACGGGTGAAAGTAACTATGGCTACACCTTC	CAWTGESNYGYTF
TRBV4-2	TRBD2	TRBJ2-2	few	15	TGTGCCAGCAGCCTTCGACTAGCGGGCACCGGGGAGCTGTTTTTT	CASSLRLAGTGELFF
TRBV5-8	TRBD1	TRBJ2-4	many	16	TGTGCCAGCAGTGAGACCGGGACAGGGGTAAAAAACATTCAGTACTTC	CASSETGTGVKNIQYF
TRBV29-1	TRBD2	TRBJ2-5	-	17	TGCAGCGTTGAATACTGGACTAGCGGGAGGGCTATCAAGACCCAGTACTTC	CSVEYWTSGRAIKTQYF
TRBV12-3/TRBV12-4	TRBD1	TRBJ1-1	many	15	TGTGCCAGCAGTCCGGGACAGGGACGGTTATCTGAAGCTTTCTTT	CASSPGQGRLSEAFF
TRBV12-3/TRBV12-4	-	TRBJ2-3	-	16	TGTGCCAGCAGTTTATGCCTGAGGGGGAGCACAGATACGCAGTATTTT	CASSLCLRGSTDTQYF
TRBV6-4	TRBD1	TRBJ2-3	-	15	TGTGCCAGCAGTGACGGGACAGGGGGCACAGATACGCAGTATTTT	CASSDGTGGTDTQYF
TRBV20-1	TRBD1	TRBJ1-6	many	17	TGCAGTGCTAGAAGACGGACAGGGGCCTACCTCTTATATCCCCTCCACTTT	CSARRRTGAYLLYPLHF
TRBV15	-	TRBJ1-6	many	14	TGTGCCACCAGCACTGAACAGGGAACCTCACCCCTCCACTTT	CATSTEQGTSPLHF
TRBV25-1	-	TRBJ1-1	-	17	TGTGCCAGCAGTGCAATTCTAGGGGACACCCAGAACACTGAAGCTTTCTTT	CASSAILGDTQNTEAFF
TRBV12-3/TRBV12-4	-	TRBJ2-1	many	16	TGTGCCAGCAGGCAACAGGGAAAGCTGGGAAGGGATGAGCAGTTCTTC	CASRQQGKLGRDEQFF
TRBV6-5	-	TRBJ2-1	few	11	TGTGCCAGCAGTTACTCCCAGGAGCAGTTCTTC	CASSYSQEQFF
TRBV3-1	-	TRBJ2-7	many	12	TGTGCCAGCAGCCAAGTGGGGTGGGAGCAGTACTTC	CASSQVGWEQYF
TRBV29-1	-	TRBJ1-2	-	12	TGCAGCGGCTCAGGGGTAAACTATGGCTACACCTTC	CSGSGVNYGYTF
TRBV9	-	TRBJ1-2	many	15	TGTGCCAGCAGCGCCCCAAGGGGCTTCAGGAGTGGCTACACCTTC	CASSAPRGFRSGYTF
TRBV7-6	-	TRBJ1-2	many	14	TGTGCCAGCAGCTTAAATCCAGATAACTATGGCTACACCTTC	CASSLNPDNYGYTF
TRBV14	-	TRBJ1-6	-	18	TGTGCCAGCAGCCAGACAAGGGGGGGGAGCTCCTATAATTCACCCCTCCACTTT	CASSQTRGGSSYNSPLHF
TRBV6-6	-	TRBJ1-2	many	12	TGTGCCAGCAGAAAGGAAGGCTCTGGCTACACCTTC	CASRKEGSGYTF
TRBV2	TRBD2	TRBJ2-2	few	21	TGTGCCAGCAGTGAAAGGGCCGTCGGGGGGGCCCTCGGTTCGAACACCGGGGAGCTGTTTTTT	CASSERAVGGALGSNTGELFF
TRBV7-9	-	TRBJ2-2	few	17	TGTGCCAGCAGCCAGCGCGCAATACAGGAAAACACCGGGGAGCTGTTTTTT	CASSQRAIQENTGELFF
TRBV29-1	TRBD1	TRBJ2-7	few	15	TGCAGCGTTGTCGGGACCGGGACAGCCTCCTACGAGCAGTACTTC	CSVVGTGTASYEQYF
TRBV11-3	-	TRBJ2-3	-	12	TGTGCCAGCAGCTTTGGAGGGGATACGCAGTATTTT	CASSFGGDTQYF
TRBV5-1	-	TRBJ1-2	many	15	TGCGCCAGCAGCCGGTTGGGGACAACAAACTATGGCTACACCTTC	CASSRLGTTNYGYTF
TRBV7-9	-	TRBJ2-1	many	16	TGTGCCAGCAGCTTAGCTTTCCGGACGGAGGGCAATGAGCAGTTCTTC	CASSLAFRTEGNEQFF
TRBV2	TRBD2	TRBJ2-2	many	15	TGTGCCAGCAGCGGGGGGAGCGGGAGGACCGGGGAGCTGTTTTTT	CASSGGSGRTGELFF
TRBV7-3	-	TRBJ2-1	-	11	TGTGCCAGCAACAGAGACAATGAGCAGTTCTTC	CASNRDNEQFF
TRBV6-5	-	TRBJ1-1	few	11	TGTGCCAGCCGAATGAACACTGAAGCTTTCTTT	CASRMNTEAFF
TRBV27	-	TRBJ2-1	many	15	TGTGCCAGCAGTTCCCGGCTAGCTGGCTACAATGAGCAGTTCTTC	CASSSRLAGYNEQFF
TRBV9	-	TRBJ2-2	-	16	TGTGCCAGCAGCGTATACAGGGACACGGCGGCGGGGGAGCTGTTTTTT	CASSVYRDTAAGELFF
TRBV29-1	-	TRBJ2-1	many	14	TGCAGCGTTGACACGCGGACCGGCTGGGGAGAGCAGTTCTTC	CSVDTRTGWGEQFF
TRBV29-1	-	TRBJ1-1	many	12	TGCAGCGTAAAACAGGGATACACTGAAGCTTTCTTT	CSVKQGYTEAFF
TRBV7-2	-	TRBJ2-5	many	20	TGTGCCAGCAGCCGGAACGGAGGTAGCAACAGGCTCAAAAGGAGAGAGACCCAGTACTTC	CASSRNGGSNRLKRRETQYF
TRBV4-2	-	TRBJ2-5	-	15	TGTGCCAGCAGCCAGGTTCCGGACAGTCAAGAGACCCAGTACTTC	CASSQVPDSQETQYF
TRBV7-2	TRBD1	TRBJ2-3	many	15	TGTGCCAGCAGCTTAGTTGGGACAGGGCTGGATACGCAGTATTTT	CASSLVGTGLDTQYF
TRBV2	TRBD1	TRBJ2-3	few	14	TGTGCCAGCAGTGCCGACAGGGGGGGAGATACGCAGTATTTT	CASSADRGGDTQYF
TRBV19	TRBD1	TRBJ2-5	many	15	TGTGCCAGTAGTATAAGAGGACAGGGCCAAGAGACCCAGTACTTC	CASSIRGQGQETQYF
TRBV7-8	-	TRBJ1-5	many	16	TGTGCCAGCAGCCCGACCCCGGGGGATAGCAATCAGCCCCAGCATTTT	CASSPTPGDSNQPQHF
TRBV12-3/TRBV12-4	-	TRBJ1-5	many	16	TGTGCCAGCAGTTTTGGGTTCGCAGGGTCTAATCAGCCCCAGCATTTT	CASSFGFAGSNQPQHF
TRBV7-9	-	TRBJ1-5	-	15	TGTGCCAGCAGCCACGGCGGGGAGAGCAATCAGCCCCAGCATTTT	CASSHGGESNQPQHF
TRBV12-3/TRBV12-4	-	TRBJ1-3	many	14	TGTGCCAGCAGTTTGGCCGGGCTCAGAAACACCATATATTTT	CASSLAGLRNTIYF
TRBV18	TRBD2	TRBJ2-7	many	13	TGTGCCAGCTCACCCGGGACTAGCGGGGAGCAGTACTTC	CASSPGTSGEQYF
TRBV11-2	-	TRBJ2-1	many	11	TGTGCCAGCAGCTTTCACAATGAGCAGTTCTTC	CASSFHNEQFF
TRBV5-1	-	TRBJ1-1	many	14	TGCGCCAGCAGCTTGCAGGGGCCGAACACTGAAGCTTTCTTT	CASSLQGPNTEAFF
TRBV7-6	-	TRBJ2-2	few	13	TGTGCCAGCGATGAGGCCAACACCGGGGAGCTGTTTTTT	CASDEANTGELFF
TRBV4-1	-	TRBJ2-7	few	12	TGCGCCAGCAGCCAAAACAGAGGGGAGCAGTACTTC	CASSQNRGEQYF